This T cell receptor beta chain was captured by sequencing in a study of T cells in Graves' hyperthyroidism and ophthalmopathy. It was RNA transcripts that yielded the amplified TCR beta CDR3 regions. The HTBI primer set drove a first-round RT-PCR of the TCR CDR3. A single record per CDR3 protein comes from TCRdb applying MiXCR to the multiplex PCR reads. The repertoire holds about 590,000 distinct CDR3 sequences, with 15% to 19% as singletons. 9 to 10 ml fresh peripheral blood yielded the PBMCs. This clonotype was picked up one time. The germline gives CDR1 LNHNV, CDR2 YYDKDF (reference sequence). The V end was cut by 1 base, the J end by 3 bases, with 7 bases between. This CDR3 is 13 amino acids long.

Sequencing used blood. This TCR derives from a young woman with Graves' hyperthyroidism. The chain combines TRBV15 with TRBJ2-7; D gene unclear. The CDR3 nucleotides read TGTGCCACCAGCAGAGCCTCTTTCTACGAGCAGTACTTC. Translated, it gives CATSRASFYEQYF.